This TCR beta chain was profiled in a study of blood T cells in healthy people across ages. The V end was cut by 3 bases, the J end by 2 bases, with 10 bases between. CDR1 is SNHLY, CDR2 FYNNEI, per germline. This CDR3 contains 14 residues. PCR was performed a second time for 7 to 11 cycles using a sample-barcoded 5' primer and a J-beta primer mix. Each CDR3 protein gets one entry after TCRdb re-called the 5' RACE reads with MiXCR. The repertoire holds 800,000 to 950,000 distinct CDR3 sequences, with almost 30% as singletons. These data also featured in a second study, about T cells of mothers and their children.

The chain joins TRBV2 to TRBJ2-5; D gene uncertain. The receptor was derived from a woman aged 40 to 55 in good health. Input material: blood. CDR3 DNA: TGTGCCAGCAGTGACCCGACTGAACAAGAGACCCAGTACTTC. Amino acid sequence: CASSDPTEQETQYF.